These 8 T cell receptor beta chains were sequenced from one sample in a study of cytomegalovirus exposure and HLA in healthy donors. Primers included in the PCR were 60 Vbeta and 13 Jbeta primers. Generated by immunoSEQ multiplex PCR, the TCRdb table keeps only in-frame clones and is missing some. The table lists approximately 120,000 clones. Sequenced: PBMCs. All receptors derive from a man between 18 and 35 years old in good health and CMV-seronegative.

The V and J genes are TRBV27 and TRBJ1-3; TRBD1 matches at 8 bases. With 3 bases clipped from V and 0 bases from J, the junction kept 10 bases outside the gene matches. CDR1 is MNHEY and CDR2 is SMNVEV in the germline V gene (reference sequence). The CDR3 contains 18 residues. CDR3 in amino acids: CASSFSMQGASSGNTIYF. The CDR3 nucleotides are TGTGCCAGCAGTTTTTCGATGCAGGGGGCTTCCTCTGGAAACACCATATATTTT.

The chain carries TRBV19 and TRBJ1-4; D is ambiguous. Germline assignment: CDR1 LNHDA and CDR2 SQIVND (reference sequence). This CDR3 is 17 amino acids long. The V end was cut by 3 bases, the J end by 0 bases, with 14 bases between. CDR3 in amino acids: CASSMVQSAATNEKLFF. The CDR3 DNA is TGTGCCAGTAGTATGGTCCAGAGCGCAGCAACTAATGAAAAACTGTTTTTT.

This chain uses TRBV27 with TRBJ1-5; 10 nucleotides match TRBD1. V lost 9 bases to trimming and J lost 0 bases; unmatched junction nucleotides: 8. Germline V gene lookup returns CDR1 MNHEY and CDR2 SMNVEV (reference sequence). The CDR3 loop spans 16 amino acids. The DNA of the CDR3 is TGTGCCAGTAAACCGGGACAGGGGTATAGCAATCAGCCCCAGCATTTT. Its protein is CASKPGQGYSNQPQHF.

The chain carries TRBV18 and TRBJ1-2; D might be TRBD1 (6 bases). V shed 5 bases and J shed 6 bases, with 16 bases lying between them. Germline CDR1 KGHSH, CDR2 LQKENI. The CDR3 runs 14 residues. DNA of the CDR3: TGTGCCAGCTCAGAAGCCTCTAGGGGGAATGGCTACACCTTC. Translating gives CASSEASRGNGYTF.

The rearrangement uses TRBV5-4 and TRBJ1-4; D not certain. The CDR3 spans 15 residues. V was cut by 3 bases and J by 2 bases, with 11 bases left in between. CDR1 is SGHNT, CDR2 YYREEE, per germline (reference sequence). The CDR3 sequence: CASSSVSGTNEKLFF. The CDR3, as DNA: TGTGCCAGCAGCTCTGTTAGCGGTACTAATGAAAAACTGTTTTTT. The entire variable domain, with the rest obtained from reference TRBV5-4 and TRBJ1-4, is as follows: ETGVTQSPTHLIKTRGQQVTLRCSSQSGHNTVSWYQQALGQGPQFIFQYYREEENGRGNFPPRFSGLQFPNYSSELNVNALELDDSALYLCASSSVSGTNEKLFFGSGTQLSVL.

The CDR3, as DNA: TGTGCCAGCAGCGGCTCGACAGGGCCTATTCCTAATTCACCCCTCCACTTT. Residues: CASSGSTGPIPNSPLHF. The chain is built from TRBV7-9 and TRBJ1-6; TRBD1 aligns across 7 bases. The ends lost 5 bases at V and 6 bases at J; junction bases unmatched: 13. This CDR3 has 17 residues. The germline V gene has CDR1 SEHNR and CDR2 FQNEAQ (reference sequence).

The V gene is TRBV9, the J gene TRBJ2-1; 11 nucleotides match TRBD2. The CDR3 spans 15 residues. The ends lost 3 bases at V and 8 bases at J; junction bases unmatched: 7. Germline values: CDR1 SGDLS, CDR2 YYNGEE. CDR3 sequence (DNA): TGTGCCAGCAGCGAACTAGCGGGAGTTGTGGATGAGCAGTTCTTC. This codes for CASSELAGVVDEQFF.

The CDR3: CASTATGLRSGYTF. In DNA form, the CDR3 reads TGTGCCAGTACCGCGACAGGGCTGCGTTCTGGCTACACCTTC. The rearrangement links TRBV19 to TRBJ1-2; 7 positions agree with TRBD1. In germline, CDR1 is LNHDA, CDR2 SQIVND (reference sequence). This CDR3 is built from 14 residues. V shed 7 bases and J 7 bases; nucleotides not matched to a gene: 12.